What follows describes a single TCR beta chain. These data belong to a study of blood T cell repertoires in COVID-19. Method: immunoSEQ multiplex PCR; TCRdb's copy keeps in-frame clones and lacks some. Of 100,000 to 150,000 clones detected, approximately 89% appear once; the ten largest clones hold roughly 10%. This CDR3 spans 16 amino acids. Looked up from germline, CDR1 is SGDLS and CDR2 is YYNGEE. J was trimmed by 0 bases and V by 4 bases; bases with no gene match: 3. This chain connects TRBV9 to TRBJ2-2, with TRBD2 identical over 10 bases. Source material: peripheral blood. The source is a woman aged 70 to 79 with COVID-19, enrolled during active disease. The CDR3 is CASSLGLAANTGELFF. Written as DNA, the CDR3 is TGTGCCAGCAGCCTAGGACTAGCGGCGAACACCGGGGAGCTGTTTTTT.